The present T cell receptor beta chain was sequenced within a study of blood T cell repertoires in COVID-19. Germline CDR1 and CDR2: LNHDA and SQIVND (reference sequence). The CDR3 has 12 amino acids. Trimming cost V 5 bases and J 3 bases, with 7 bases left between them. Data came from immunoSEQ multiplex PCR; TCRdb stores just in-frame clones and leaves some out. This table holds about 200,000 clones, 86% found once. This clone was observed a handful of times. The TCR sequence derives from a man aged 40-49 years with acute COVID-19. V usage is TRBV19 and J usage is TRBJ1-2, with no clear D. Sequenced material: PBMCs or T cells enriched from blood (not recorded which). The CDR3 loop reads CASSSGDYGYTF. The CDR3 DNA is TGTGCCAGTAGTTCTGGAGACTATGGCTACACCTTC.